This T cell receptor (beta chain) was found in a study of monozygotic twins with inflammatory bowel disease. CDR3 length equals 15 residues. Germline loops: CDR1 SGHTA, CDR2 FQGNSA. TCRdb derives one entry per CDR3 protein from the 5' RACE reads, leaving out DNA. The sample table includes 110,000 to 150,000 distinct CDR3 sequences. The sequenced sample was blood. The origin of this receptor is a human donor with ulcerative colitis or Crohn's disease, or a healthy co-twin of an affected twin (not recorded which). The genes are TRBV7-2 and TRBJ2-1; TCRdb returns TRBD1, unconfirmable since there is no DNA. CDR3 in amino acids: CASSEPGTRYNEQFF.